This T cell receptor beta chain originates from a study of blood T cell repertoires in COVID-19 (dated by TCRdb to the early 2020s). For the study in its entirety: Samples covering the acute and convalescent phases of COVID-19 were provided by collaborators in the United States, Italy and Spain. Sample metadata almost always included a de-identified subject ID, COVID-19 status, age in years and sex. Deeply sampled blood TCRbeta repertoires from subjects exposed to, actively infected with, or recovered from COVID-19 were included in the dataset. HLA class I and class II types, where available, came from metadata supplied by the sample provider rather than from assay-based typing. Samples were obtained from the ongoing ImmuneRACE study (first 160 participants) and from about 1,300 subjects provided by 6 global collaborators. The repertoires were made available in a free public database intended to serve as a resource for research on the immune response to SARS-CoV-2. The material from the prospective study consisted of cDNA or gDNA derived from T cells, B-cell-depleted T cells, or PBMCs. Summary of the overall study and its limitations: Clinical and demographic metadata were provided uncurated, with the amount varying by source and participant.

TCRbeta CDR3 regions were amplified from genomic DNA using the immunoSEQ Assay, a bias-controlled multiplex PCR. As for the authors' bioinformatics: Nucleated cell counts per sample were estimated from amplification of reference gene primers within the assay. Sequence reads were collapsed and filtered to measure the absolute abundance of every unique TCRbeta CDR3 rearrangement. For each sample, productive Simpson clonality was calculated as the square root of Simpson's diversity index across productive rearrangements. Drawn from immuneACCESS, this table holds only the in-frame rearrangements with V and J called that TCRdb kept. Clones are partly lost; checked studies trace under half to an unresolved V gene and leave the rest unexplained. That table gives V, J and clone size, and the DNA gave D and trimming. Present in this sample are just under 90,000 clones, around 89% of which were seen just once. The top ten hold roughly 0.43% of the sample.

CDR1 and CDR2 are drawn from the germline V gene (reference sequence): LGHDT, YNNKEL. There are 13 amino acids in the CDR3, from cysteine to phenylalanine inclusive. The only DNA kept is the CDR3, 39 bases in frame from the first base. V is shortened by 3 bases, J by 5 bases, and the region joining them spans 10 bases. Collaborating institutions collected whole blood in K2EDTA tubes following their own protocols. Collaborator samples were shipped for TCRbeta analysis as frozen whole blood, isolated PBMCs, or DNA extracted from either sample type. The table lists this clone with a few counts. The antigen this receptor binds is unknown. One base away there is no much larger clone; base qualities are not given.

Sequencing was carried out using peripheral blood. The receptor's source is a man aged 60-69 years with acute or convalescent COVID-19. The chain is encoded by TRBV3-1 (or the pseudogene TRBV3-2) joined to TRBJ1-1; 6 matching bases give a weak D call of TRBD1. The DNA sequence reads TGTGCCAGCAGCCAGGGAGGGGGAACTGAAGCTTTCTTT. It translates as CASSQGGGTEAFF.